The 8 T cell receptor beta chains listed next were all sequenced from one sample in a study of PD-1 blockade in classical Hodgkin lymphoma. The repertoire was sequenced with immunoSEQ multiplex PCR; TCRdb's copy has only in-frame clones and lacks some. The sample includes roughly 100,000 clones, roughly 90% seen only once; the top ten take under 8%. All trial patients relapsed after autologous stem cell transplantation. The sample here was peripheral blood mononuclear cells (PBMCs), taken before the second cycle of nivolumab. The receptors were sampled from a human donor with classical Hodgkin lymphoma.

V gene TRBV19 combines with J gene TRBJ1-2; TRBD1 agrees at 7 bases. Germline assignment: CDR1 LNHDA and CDR2 SQIVND (reference sequence). This CDR3 region has 15 residues. The junction had 12 bases not matched to a gene; V was cut back by 1 base and J by 10 bases. CDR3 sequence: CASSIAHRDSAHYTF. The CDR3 nucleotides read TGTGCCAGTAGTATAGCTCACCGGGACAGCGCCCACTACACCTTC.

The chain has TRBV30 and TRBJ1-6, with D maybe TRBD1 (6 bases). Trimming left V 4 bases short and J 2 bases short, with 9 bases between. This CDR3 has 14 residues. Germline V gene sequence: CDR1 GTSNPN, CDR2 SVGIG (reference sequence). CDR3 in amino acids: CAWIQGTYNSPLHF. The CDR3, as DNA: TGTGCCTGGATACAGGGAACCTATAATTCACCCCTCCACTTT.

The chain carries TRBV6-1 and TRBJ1-6, with D perhaps TRBD1 (5 bases). CDR1 and CDR2 (germline): MNHNS, SASEGT. Deletions cut 6 bases from V and 7 bases from J, with 10 bases between. This CDR3 comprises 13 residues. CDR3 nucleotides: TGTGCCAGCAGGGGGACGGACAATTCACCCCTCCACTTT. Protein sequence: CASRGTDNSPLHF.

The chain joins TRBV30 to TRBJ2-2; 7 nucleotides line up with TRBD1. Germline CDR1 is GTSNPN and CDR2 is SVGIG (reference sequence). J was trimmed by 5 bases and V by 4 bases; bases with no gene match: 7. The CDR3 covers 14 residues. The CDR3 sequence is CAWTRQGRTGELFF. The CDR3 DNA reads as TGTGCCTGGACCAGACAGGGTCGGACCGGGGAGCTGTTTTTT. Drawing the rest from reference TRBV30 and TRBJ2-2, the complete variable domain is SQTIHQWPATLVQPVGSPLSLECTVEGTSNPNLYWYRQAAGRGLQLLFYSVGIGQISSEVPQNLSASRPQDRQFILSSKKLLLSDSGFYLCAWTRQGRTGELFFGEGSRLTVL.

The CDR3 nucleotides read TGTGCCAGCAGTTTATGGGCAGACCTTAACACCGGGGAGCTGTTTTTT. It is translated as CASSLWADLNTGELFF. This rearrangement joins TRBV28 to TRBJ2-2; no firm D call. V was clipped by 0 bases and J by 2 bases, with 10 bases between them. Germline CDR1 and CDR2: MDHEN and SYDVKM. The length of the CDR3 is 16 residues.

This chain links TRBV7-3 with TRBJ1-2, with D perhaps TRBD1 (5 bases). Per germline, CDR1 SGHTA and CDR2 FQGTGA. The CDR3 is 15 amino acids. With 2 bases removed from V and 4 bases from J, the gap between germline ends came to 14 bases. CDR3 region: CASSLGAGGGYGYTF. The CDR3 DNA follows: TGTGCCAGCAGCTTAGGGGCTGGCGGGGGCTATGGCTACACCTTC.

The V gene is TRBV7-9, the J gene TRBJ2-7; D ambiguous. Germline CDR1 is SEHNR and CDR2 is FQNEAQ (reference sequence). V was pared by 1 base and J by 2 bases, with 9 bases between. The CDR3 spans 14 residues. The CDR3 reads CASSLDAPTYEQYF. The DNA of the CDR3 is TGTGCCAGCAGCTTAGATGCCCCCACCTACGAGCAGTACTTC.

V usage is TRBV5-6 and J usage is TRBJ2-7, with D perhaps assigned TRBD1 or TRBD2 (5 bases each). The length of the CDR3 is 15 residues. Germline CDR1 and CDR2: SGHDT and YYEEEE. V was trimmed by 4 bases and J by 3 bases, leaving 17 bases between them. CDR3 in DNA: TGTGCCAGCAGCATAATACCCCGGGACGGCTACGAGCAGTACTTC. Residues: CASSIIPRDGYEQYF.